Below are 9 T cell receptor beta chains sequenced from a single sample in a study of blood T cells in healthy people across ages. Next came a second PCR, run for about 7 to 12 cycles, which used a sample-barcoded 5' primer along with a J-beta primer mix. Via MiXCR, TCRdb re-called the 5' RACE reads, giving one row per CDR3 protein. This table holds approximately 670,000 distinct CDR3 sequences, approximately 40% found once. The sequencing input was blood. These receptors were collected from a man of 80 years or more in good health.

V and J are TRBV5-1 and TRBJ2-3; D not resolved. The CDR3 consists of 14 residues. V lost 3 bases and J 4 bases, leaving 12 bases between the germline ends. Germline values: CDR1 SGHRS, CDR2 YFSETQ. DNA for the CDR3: TGCGCCAGCAGCTCGACCCCTTTGGCAGATACGCAGTATTTT. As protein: CASSSTPLADTQYF.

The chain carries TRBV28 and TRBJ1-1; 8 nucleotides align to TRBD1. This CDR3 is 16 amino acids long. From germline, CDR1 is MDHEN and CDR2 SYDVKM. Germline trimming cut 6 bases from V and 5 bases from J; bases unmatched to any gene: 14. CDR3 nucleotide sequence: TGTGCCAGCAGCAAAACGGGACAGGCGGAAGGTACTGAAGCTTTCTTT. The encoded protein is CASSKTGQAEGTEAFF.

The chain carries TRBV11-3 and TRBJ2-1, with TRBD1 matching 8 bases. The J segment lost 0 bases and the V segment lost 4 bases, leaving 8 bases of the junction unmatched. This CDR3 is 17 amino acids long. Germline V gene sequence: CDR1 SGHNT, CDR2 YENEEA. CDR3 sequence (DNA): TGTGCCAGCAGCTCCCAGGGGGCGAGAAGCTCCTACAATGAGCAGTTCTTC. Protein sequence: CASSSQGARSSYNEQFF.

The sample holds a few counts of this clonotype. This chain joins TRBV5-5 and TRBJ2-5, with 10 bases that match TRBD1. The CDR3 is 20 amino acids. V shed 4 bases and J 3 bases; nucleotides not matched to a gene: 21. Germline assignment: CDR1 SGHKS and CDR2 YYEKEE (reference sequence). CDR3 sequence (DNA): TGTGCCAGCAGCGTGCCCGGGACAGGGGTTTTGATAGCCCCTAAAGAGACCCAGTACTTC. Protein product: CASSVPGTGVLIAPKETQYF.

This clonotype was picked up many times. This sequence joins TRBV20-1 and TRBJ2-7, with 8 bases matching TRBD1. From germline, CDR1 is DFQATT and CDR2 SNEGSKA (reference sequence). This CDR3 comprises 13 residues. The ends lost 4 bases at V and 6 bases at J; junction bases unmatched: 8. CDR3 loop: CSANRDRTPEQYF. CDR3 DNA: TGCAGTGCTAACCGGGACAGGACCCCCGAGCAGTACTTC.

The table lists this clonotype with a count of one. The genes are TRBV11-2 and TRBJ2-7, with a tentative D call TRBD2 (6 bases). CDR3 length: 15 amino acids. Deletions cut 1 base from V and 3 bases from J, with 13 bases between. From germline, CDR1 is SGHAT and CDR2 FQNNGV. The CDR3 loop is CASSLGGGANYEQYF. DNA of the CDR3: TGTGCCAGCAGCTTAGGAGGAGGGGCAAACTACGAGCAGTACTTC. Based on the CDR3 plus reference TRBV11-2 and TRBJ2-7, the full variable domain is EAGVAQSPRYKIIEKRQSVAFWCNPISGHATLYWYQQILGQGPKLLIQFQNNGVVDDSQLPKDRFSAERLKGVDSTLKIQPAKLEDSAVYLCASSLGGGANYEQYFGPGTRLTVT.

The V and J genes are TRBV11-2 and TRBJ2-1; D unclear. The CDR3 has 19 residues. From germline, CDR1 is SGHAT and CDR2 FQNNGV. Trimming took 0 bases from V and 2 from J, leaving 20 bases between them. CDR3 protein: CASSLDSARRLKAYNEQFF. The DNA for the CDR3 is TGTGCCAGCAGCTTAGACTCCGCCCGGCGCCTTAAGGCCTACAATGAGCAGTTCTTC.

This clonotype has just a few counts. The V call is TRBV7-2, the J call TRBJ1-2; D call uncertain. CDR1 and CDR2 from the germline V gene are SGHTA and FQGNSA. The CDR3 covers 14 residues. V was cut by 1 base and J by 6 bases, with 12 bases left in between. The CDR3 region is CASSLDQRAHGYTF. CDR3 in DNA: TGTGCCAGCAGCTTAGATCAGAGAGCTCATGGCTACACCTTC.

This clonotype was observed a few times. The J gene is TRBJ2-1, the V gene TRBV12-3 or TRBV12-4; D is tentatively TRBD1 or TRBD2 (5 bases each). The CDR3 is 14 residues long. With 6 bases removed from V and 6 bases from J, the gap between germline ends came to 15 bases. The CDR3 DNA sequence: TGTGCCAGCAGAGTTTGGGGGTTCAGCAATGAGCAGTTCTTC. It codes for CASRVWGFSNEQFF.